Each of the 18 T cell receptor beta chains below was sequenced from the same sample in a study of shared clonotypes between healthy human individuals. Repertoires were generated with immunoSEQ multiplex PCR, while TCRdb's copy carries only in-frame clones and drops some. The sample records hundreds of thousands of clones, 90% to 97% being singletons. Naive CD8 cells lacked CD45RO, underwent positive selection for CCR7 and left out terminally differentiated effector memory CD45RA+ cells. Source material: naive CD8+ T cells sorted from blood. These receptor sequences come from a woman in her thirties in good health.

The gene calls are TRBV5-1 and TRBJ2-7; D gene ambiguous. V was shortened by 0 bases and J by 3 bases, with 10 bases between the two germline ends. Germline-derived CDR1 and CDR2 are SGHRS and YFSETQ. The CDR3 has 14 amino acids. DNA for the CDR3: TGCGCCAGCAGCTTGGATGGCAGGAGCTACGAGCAGTACTTC. The encoded protein is CASSLDGRSYEQYF.

The gene calls are TRBV10-1 and TRBJ2-3, with TRBD2 identical over 9 bases. This CDR3 region has 14 residues. Trimming at V came to 4 bases and at J to 5 bases, leaving 4 bases not matched to a gene. The germline V gene encodes CDR1 WNHNN and CDR2 SYGVQD (reference sequence). CDR3 sequence: CASSASGKVDTQYF. DNA for the CDR3: TGCGCCAGCAGTGCTAGCGGGAAAGTAGATACGCAGTATTTT.

This rearrangement joins TRBV5-6 to TRBJ1-1; D perhaps matches TRBD1 (6 bases). The CDR3 has 16 residues. Germline V gene sequence: CDR1 SGHDT, CDR2 YYEEEE. V lost 1 base, J lost 3 bases, and 16 bases lay in between. Written as DNA, the CDR3 is TGTGCCAGCAGCTTGACCGGCAGGGGAGGGGACACTGAAGCTTTCTTT. Translated: CASSLTGRGGDTEAFF.

This chain uses TRBV15 with TRBJ1-1; D possibly corresponds to TRBD1 (5 bases). V lost 2 bases and J 0 bases, leaving 13 bases between the germline ends. The V gene's germline CDR1 is LNHNV and CDR2 YYDKDF (reference sequence). The CDR3 has 16 amino acids. CDR3 DNA sequence: TGTGCCACCAGCAGATCCGGGGCCTTCATGAACACTGAAGCTTTCTTT. Protein product: CATSRSGAFMNTEAFF. The full variable domain, rest sourced from reference TRBV15 and TRBJ1-1, is DAMVIQNPRYQVTQFGKPVTLSCSQTLNHNVMYWYQQKSSQAPKLLFHYYDKDFNNEADTPDNFQSRRPNTSFCFLDIRSPGLGDTAMYLCATSRSGAFMNTEAFFGQGTRLTVV.

In DNA form, the CDR3 reads TGTGCCAGCAGTTTCCGAACAGGGGGCGCGAGCACTGAAGCTTTCTTT. Translating gives CASSFRTGGASTEAFF. V gene TRBV28 combines with J gene TRBJ1-1, with 9 positions matching TRBD1. V shed 3 bases and J 4 bases; nucleotides not matched to a gene: 9. The CDR3 totals 16 residues. From germline, CDR1 is MDHEN and CDR2 SYDVKM.

The chain couples TRBV13 to TRBJ2-3, with TRBD2 identical over 7 bases. V was clipped by 4 bases and J by 0 bases; unmatched bases: 7. This CDR3 contains 16 residues. In germline, CDR1 is PRHDT, CDR2 FYEKMQ (reference sequence). The CDR3 reads CASSSPGGGSTDTQYF. CDR3 bases: TGTGCCAGCAGCTCCCCGGGGGGAGGTAGCACAGATACGCAGTATTTT.

The chain employs TRBV7-6 and TRBJ1-1; the D gene is possibly TRBD1 (5 bases). This CDR3 contains 18 residues. V was cut by 1 base and J by 4 bases, with 22 bases left in between. Germline lookup yields CDR1 SGHVS and CDR2 FNYEAQ. The CDR3 DNA follows: TGTGCCAGCAGCTTAGATACCCACACGGAGGGGAGTAGCACTGAAGCTTTCTTT. Its protein is CASSLDTHTEGSSTEAFF.

CDR3 amino acids: CASSLAGGVGNEQYF. CDR3 DNA: TGTGCCAGCAGCTTAGCAGGAGGTGTCGGGAACGAGCAGTACTTC. The genes are TRBV11-2 and TRBJ2-7; the D gene is possibly TRBD2 (5 bases). CDR1 is SGHAT, CDR2 FQNNGV, per germline. V dropped 1 base and J dropped 5 bases, with 15 bases sitting between them. This CDR3 spans 15 amino acids.

The rearrangement uses TRBV27 and TRBJ2-3; D is unclear. Trimming took 5 bases from V and 0 from J, leaving 18 bases between them. The V gene's germline CDR1 is MNHEY and CDR2 SMNVEV (reference sequence). CDR3 length: 17 residues. CDR3 DNA sequence: TGTGCCAGCAGTCCTGAATACTCCCGGGCGAGCACAGATACGCAGTATTTT. Residues: CASSPEYSRASTDTQYF.

The chain carries TRBV2 and TRBJ2-5; TRBD2 matches at 8 bases. This CDR3 is 13 amino acids long. Looked up from germline, CDR1 is SNHLY and CDR2 is FYNNEI. V lost 5 bases to trimming and J lost 4 bases; unmatched junction nucleotides: 3. In DNA, the CDR3 is TGTGCCAGCAGTAATGGGACTAGAGAGACCCAGTACTTC. Encoded protein: CASSNGTRETQYF.

The chain has TRBV28 and TRBJ2-1, with a weak D call TRBD2 (5 bases). With 7 bases removed from V and 4 bases from J, the gap between germline ends came to 20 bases. The CDR3 has 16 amino acids. Germline CDR1 is MDHEN and CDR2 is SYDVKM. This CDR3 is CASTHDRLRVYNEQFF. CDR3 bases: TGTGCCAGCACCCACGACCGTTTGCGGGTGTACAATGAGCAGTTCTTC.

With regard to this clone: Mismatch with germline at one junction end may stem from a read error. The chain joins TRBV4-1 to TRBJ2-7, with D perhaps being TRBD1 or TRBD2 (5 bases each). CDR1 and CDR2 from the germline V gene are MGHRA and YSYEKL. CDR3 length: 17 amino acids. As DNA, the CDR3 is TGCGCCAGCAGCCAGTACCCCCGGGGAAAGGACAATTACGAGCAGTGCTTC. It yields the protein CASSQYPRGKDNYEQCF.

The CDR3 nucleotides read TGTGCCAGCAGTGGCGGACAGGGGGCTTTTATGAACACTGAAGCTTTCTTT. As protein: CASSGGQGAFMNTEAFF. V usage is TRBV2 and J usage is TRBJ1-1; TRBD1 agrees at 11 bases. Germline V lookup: CDR1 SNHLY, CDR2 FYNNEI. Unmatched junction bases numbered 7, after V lost 4 bases and J lost 0 bases. This CDR3 is built from 17 residues.

DNA for the CDR3: TGTGCCAGCAGTGGACCCCCGGACAGCTACGAGCAGTACTTC. This encodes CASSGPPDSYEQYF. The chain uses TRBV2 and TRBJ2-7, with a possible D match to TRBD1 (6 bases). The CDR3 runs to 14 residues. The V end lost 4 bases, the J end lost 3 bases, and 13 bases lay between the germline ends. Germline V gives CDR1 SNHLY, CDR2 FYNNEI.

The chain recombines TRBV27 with TRBJ1-5, with unresolved D. Germline V gene data show CDR1 as MNHEY and CDR2 as SMNVEV (reference sequence). V lost 5 bases to trimming and J lost 7 bases, with 12 bases between them. There are 13 residues in the CDR3. In nucleotides, the CDR3 is TGTGCCAGCAGTGGACTCGGAGGGCAGCCCCAGCATTTT. This encodes CASSGLGGQPQHF.

The chain links TRBV27 to TRBJ2-5, with TRBD2 as a possible D gene (5 bases). The CDR3 consists of 14 residues. Germline CDR1 MNHEY, CDR2 SMNVEV (reference sequence). Trimming removed 6 bases at V and 4 bases at J, with 15 bases between. CDR3 sequence (DNA): TGTGCCAGCAGCCCGGGGATGGGATTAGAGACCCAGTACTTC. Translating gives CASSPGMGLETQYF.

V gene TRBV27 combines with J gene TRBJ1-1; 8 bases match TRBD1. J was trimmed by 1 base and V by 1 base; bases with no gene match: 5. The CDR3 is 16 residues long. The germline V gene has CDR1 MNHEY and CDR2 SMNVEV (reference sequence). Here the CDR3 DNA reads TGTGCCAGCAGTTTATACGGGACAGGACCGAACACTGAAGCTTTCTTT. Its protein product is CASSLYGTGPNTEAFF.

The CDR3 nucleotides are TGTGCCAGCAGTCGGGGTGGGCGGGACACAGATACGCAGTATTTT. Protein sequence: CASSRGGRDTDTQYF. The chain joins TRBV9 to TRBJ2-3; the D gene is possibly TRBD2 (6 bases). The CDR3 has 15 residues. V lost 5 bases to trimming and J lost 2 bases, with 15 bases between them. The germline CDR1 and CDR2 sequences are SGDLS and YYNGEE. The full variable domain, with the rest looked up from reference TRBV9 and TRBJ2-3, is DSGVTQTPKHLITATGQRVTLRCSPRSGDLSVYWYQQSLDQGLQFLIQYYNGEERAKGNILERFSAQQFPDLHSELNLSSLELGDSALYFCASSRGGRDTDTQYFGPGTRLTVL.